This TCR beta chain came from a study of Graves' ophthalmopathy and Graves' hyperthyroidism. Study-level information: Peripheral blood samples were taken at initial diagnosis, before any treatment.

RNA transcripts were the source from which TCR beta CDR3 regions were amplified. In the first round, RT-PCR was carried out with HTBI primers, and a multiplex PCR formed the second round. TCRdb independently ran MiXCR on the multiplex PCR reads; one entry per CDR3 protein. Among approximately 160,000 distinct CDR3 sequences listed, under 45% were seen once. This clonotype was counted ten times or more. The antigen remains undetermined. Overall study results and limits: The majority of expanded thyroid clonotypes above 0.001 frequency also occurred in blood.

Source material: peripheral blood. The origin of this receptor is a man between 25 and 39 years old with Graves' ophthalmopathy.

CDR3: CASSQDGTSGSYEQYF. The CDR3 nucleotides are TGTGCCAGCAGCCAAGATGGGACTAGCGGCTCCTACGAGCAGTACTTC. The gene calls are TRBV4-2 and TRBJ2-7; 11 nucleotides line up with TRBD2. With 0 bases clipped from V and 0 bases from J, the junction kept 1 base outside the gene matches. The CDR3 is 16 amino acids. CDR1 LGHNA and CDR2 YNFKEQ come from the germline V gene.